This is a list of T cell receptor beta chains from one sample in a study of regulatory T cells in long-lasting Graves disease. Each CDR3 protein gets one entry after TCRdb re-called the multiplex PCR reads with MiXCR. The sample includes fewer than 350,000 distinct CDR3 sequences, 18% of them seen just once. The specimen comprised peripheral blood mononuclear cells (PBMCs), sampled at new diagnosis, from a patient treated with antithyroid drugs. Receptor source: a female donor with Graves disease. Each CDR3 is given with its conserved first and last residue. A D gene is named only where the DNA matches it firmly. Size is omitted from some rows. Given values are once, few, many or a class for expanded clones.

V	D	J	size	CDR3	DNA
TRBV20-1	TRBD2	TRBJ2-3	many	CSARGLAGGGTDTQYF	TGCAGTGCTAGAGGCTTAGCGGGGGGGGGCACAGATACGCAGTATTTT
TRBV28	.	TRBJ2-2	many	CASSLLTTGELFF	TGTGCCAGCAGTTTATTAACAACCGGGGAGCTGTTTTTT
TRBV5-1	TRBD2	TRBJ2-3	many	CASKRESTDTQYF	TGCGCCAGCAAGCGGGAAAGCACAGATACGCAGTATTTT
TRBV7-8	.	TRBJ1-3	few	CASSLGVLSGSTIYF	TGTGCCAGCAGCTTAGGGGTCCTCTCTGGAAGCACCATATATTTT
TRBV24-1	TRBD2	TRBJ2-1	many	CATSDPLAGHDNEQFF	TGTGCCACCAGTGATCCACTAGCGGGTCACGACAATGAGCAGTTCTTC
TRBV3-1	.	TRBJ1-1	.	CASMDGTNREAFF	TGTGCCAGCATGGACGGAACGAACAGGGAAGCTTTCTTT
TRBV7-9	.	TRBJ1-5	.	CASSLDYGDNQPQHF	TGTGCCAGCAGCTTAGACTACGGGGACAATCAGCCCCAGCATTTT
TRBV19	.	TRBJ2-1	.	CASSINIGSYNEQFF	TGTGCCAGTAGTATAAACATCGGCTCCTACAATGAGCAGTTCTTC
TRBV12-3/TRBV12-4	.	TRBJ1-5	many	CASSLRRGVFQPQHF	TGTGCCAGCAGTTTAAGACGGGGGGTGTTTCAGCCCCAGCATTTT
TRBV5-1	.	TRBJ2-7	many	CASSLRGVDEQYF	TGCGCCAGCAGCTTGCGAGGCGTAGATGAGCAGTACTTC
TRBV19	TRBD2	TRBJ2-3	.	CARPPRTSGTDTQYF	TGTGCCAGACCCCCCCGGACTAGCGGGACAGATACGCAGTATTTT
TRBV12-3/TRBV12-4	TRBD2	TRBJ2-1	many	CASSLGDGGGPAFDEQFF	TGTGCCAGCAGTTTAGGCGATGGGGGAGGGCCCGCATTTGATGAGCAGTTCTTC
TRBV9	TRBD2	TRBJ2-5	many	CASILAGGPGTQYF	TGTGCCAGCATTCTAGCGGGAGGGCCCGGGACCCAGTACTTC
TRBV7-8	.	TRBJ1-4	many	CASSLGVGWAGEEKLFF	TGTGCCAGCAGCTTAGGAGTCGGGTGGGCAGGGGAGGAAAAACTGTTTTTT
TRBV18	.	TRBJ2-7	many	CASSPIAGQMVLQYF	TGTGCCAGCTCACCCATCGCCGGACAGATGGTATTGCAGTACTTC
TRBV2	.	TRBJ2-7	many	CASSENEQYF	TGTGCCAGCAGTGAAAACGAGCAGTACTTC
TRBV12-3/TRBV12-4	.	TRBJ2-1	many	CASSSWGAGTYNEQFF	TGTGCCAGCAGTTCCTGGGGCGCCGGAACCTACAATGAGCAGTTCTTC
TRBV19	.	TRBJ1-5	.	CATQGEGQPQHF	TGTGCCACCCAAGGTGAGGGGCAGCCCCAGCATTTT
TRBV30	.	TRBJ2-7	many	CAWSVRMGVAHEQYF	TGTGCCTGGAGTGTACGTATGGGAGTGGCCCACGAGCAGTACTTC
TRBV7-2	TRBD1	TRBJ2-7	many	CASSPQGQGYEQYF	TGTGCCAGCAGCCCTCAGGGACAGGGATACGAGCAGTACTTC
TRBV3-1	.	TRBJ2-1	.	CASSHLGNEQFF	TGTGCCAGCAGCCATTTAGGGAATGAGCAGTTCTTC
TRBV9	TRBD2	TRBJ2-5	many	CASSGGGGESETQYF	TGTGCCAGCAGCGGGGGGGGTGGGGAGAGCGAGACCCAGTACTTC